The 32 T cell receptor beta chains below were found in one sample sequenced in a study of cytomegalovirus exposure and HLA in healthy donors. The PCR contained 60 Vbeta and 13 Jbeta primers. The table came from immunoSEQ multiplex PCR; TCRdb's copy has only in-frame clones and leaves some out. The sample contains about 120,000 clones, over 70% of which appear only once. The sequenced sample was PBMCs. These receptors were collected from a young woman in good health and CMV-seronegative.

Here the CDR3 reads CASSLRVGQPQHF. The DNA of the CDR3 is TGTGCCAGCAGTTTACGGGTTGGTCAGCCCCAGCATTTT. The chain uses TRBV27 and TRBJ1-5; D unresolved. V lost 2 bases, J lost 6 bases, and 8 bases lay in between. Looked up from germline, CDR1 is MNHEY and CDR2 is SMNVEV (reference sequence). There are 13 residues in the CDR3.

This chain uses TRBV7-9 with TRBJ1-2; 7 nucleotides align to TRBD1. Germline lookup yields CDR1 SEHNR and CDR2 FQNEAQ (reference sequence). The V and J ends lost 3 bases and 6 bases, in that order; junction bases with no gene match: 13. This CDR3 spans 16 amino acids. Here the CDR3 DNA reads TGTGCCAGCAGCTTCCACGATCGACAGGGAGTAAATGGCTACACCTTC. It encodes CASSFHDRQGVNGYTF.

This rearrangement joins TRBV9 to TRBJ2-7; D uncertain. V was pared by 0 bases and J by 2 bases, with 6 bases between. Germline CDR1 SGDLS, CDR2 YYNGEE. CDR3 length: 13 residues. CDR3 DNA: TGTGCCAGCAGCGTAGGAGTCGCCTACGAGCAGTACTTC. Its translation: CASSVGVAYEQYF.

This clone was seen once. The CDR3 region is CASSRGGLGEKLFF. The CDR3 DNA follows: TGTGCCAGCAGCAGGGGCGGGCTAGGTGAAAAACTGTTTTTT. The chain combines TRBV6-5 with TRBJ1-4, with D possibly matching TRBD1 (6 bases). V gave up 6 bases and J gave up 7 bases, with 15 bases separating them. The CDR3 sequence is 14 residues long. The germline CDR1 and CDR2 sequences are MNHEY and SVGAGI.

In its sample, this clone was seen a few times. The genes are TRBV7-8 and TRBJ2-7; D perhaps matches TRBD2 (6 bases). CDR1 is SGHVS, CDR2 FQNEAQ, per germline. The CDR3 has 14 amino acids. Deletions cut 3 bases from V and 1 base from J, with 10 bases between. The CDR3 region is CASSFPGGSYEQYF. In DNA, the CDR3 is TGTGCCAGCAGCTTCCCCGGGGGATCCTACGAGCAGTACTTC.

This chain links TRBV5-1 with TRBJ1-2; TRBD1 agrees at 7 bases. Trimming took 1 base from V and 4 from J; bases not matched to a gene: 4. The CDR3 spans 14 residues. Germline V lookup: CDR1 SGHRS, CDR2 YFSETQ. CDR3 in DNA: TGCGCCAGCAGCTTGACAGGGGATGTCTATGGCTACACCTTC. Translated: CASSLTGDVYGYTF.

The chain combines TRBV7-2 with TRBJ2-1, with 8 bases matching TRBD2. CDR1 is SGHTA, CDR2 FQGNSA, per germline. The CDR3 has 15 amino acids. Trimming cost V 3 bases and J 9 bases; bases outside gene matches: 10. This CDR3 reads CASSFTGGPVGEQFF. The CDR3 coding sequence is TGTGCCAGCAGCTTCACGGGGGGGCCTGTCGGTGAGCAGTTCTTC.

The chain links TRBV18 to TRBJ2-1; 12 bases are a match to TRBD2. CDR3 length: 15 residues. In germline, CDR1 is KGHSH, CDR2 LQKENI. V trimming: 6 bases; J trimming: 6 bases; junction bases outside the gene matches: 6. The CDR3 here is CASSPRLAGVNEQFF. The CDR3 DNA reads as TGTGCCAGCTCTCCAAGACTAGCGGGAGTCAATGAGCAGTTCTTC.

V usage is TRBV4-3 and J usage is TRBJ1-4, with D perhaps matching TRBD1 (5 bases). Trimming stripped 5 bases from V and 8 bases from J, with 18 bases between. Per the germline V gene, CDR1 is LGHNA and CDR2 is YSLEER. This CDR3 is 15 amino acids long. CDR3 sequence reads: CASSLIRQGGEKLFF. CDR3 nucleotides: TGCGCCAGCAGCTTGATTCGGCAGGGAGGGGAAAAACTGTTTTTT.

The sample holds a few counts of this clone. The chain links TRBV5-1 to TRBJ2-7; TRBD2 aligns across 8 bases. The CDR3 totals 14 residues. The germline V gene has CDR1 SGHRS and CDR2 YFSETQ. V trimming: 2 bases; J trimming: 2 bases; junction bases outside the gene matches: 3. CDR3 amino acids: CASSFGGVTYEQYF. The CDR3 coding sequence is TGCGCCAGCAGCTTCGGGGGGGTGACCTACGAGCAGTACTTC.

The rearrangement uses TRBV27 and TRBJ1-1; tentatively, D is TRBD1 (5 bases). The V end lost 6 bases, the J end lost 0 bases, and 11 bases lay between the germline ends. Germline CDR1 is MNHEY and CDR2 is SMNVEV (reference sequence). This CDR3 contains 14 residues. The CDR3 protein is CASRTDRMNTEAFF. The DNA for the CDR3 is TGTGCCAGCAGGACAGACAGAATGAACACTGAAGCTTTCTTT.

The rearrangement links TRBV6-1 to TRBJ1-5; 8 bases are a match to TRBD1. The V gene end was trimmed by 7 bases and the J gene end by 6 bases; junction bases not matched to a gene: 8. CDR3 length equals 14 residues. Germline loops: CDR1 MNHNS, CDR2 SASEGT. CDR3 DNA: TGTGCCAGCACCGGCGGACAGGGCGGTCAGCCCCAGCATTTT. Its protein product is CASTGGQGGQPQHF.

This CDR3 reads CASSQDALNSARGYEQYF. As DNA, the CDR3 is TGTGCCAGCAGCCAAGATGCCCTCAATAGCGCCCGAGGGTACGAGCAGTACTTC. The chain recombines TRBV4-2 with TRBJ2-7; TRBD2 is a possible D gene (5 bases). This CDR3 spans 18 amino acids. Germline assignment: CDR1 LGHNA and CDR2 YNFKEQ. Trimming removed 0 bases at V and 4 bases at J, with 22 bases between.

On this clone: Other DNA sequences in this sample translate to the same CDR3. The chain carries TRBV5-1 and TRBJ2-3, with D perhaps TRBD2 (6 bases). CDR1 and CDR2 (germline): SGHRS, YFSETQ. V shed 1 base and J shed 0 bases, with 12 bases lying between them. The CDR3 is made up of 16 amino acids. The CDR3: CASSLMGGMSTDTQYF. CDR3 coding DNA: TGCGCCAGCAGCTTGATGGGGGGTATGAGCACAGATACGCAGTATTTT.

The chain links TRBV18 to TRBJ1-1; D remains ambiguous. This CDR3 is 14 amino acids long. V dropped 1 base and J dropped 6 bases, with 12 bases sitting between them. Germline V gives CDR1 KGHSH, CDR2 LQKENI. CDR3 region: CASSPLSQVPEAFF. Here the CDR3 DNA reads TGTGCCAGCTCACCACTCTCGCAGGTTCCTGAAGCTTTCTTT.

This chain uses TRBV7-3 with TRBJ1-2; a possible D gene is TRBD1 (6 bases). Germline V CDR1 and CDR2: SGHTA, FQGTGA. Trimming left V 2 bases short and J 2 bases short, with 15 bases between. CDR3 length: 16 amino acids. The CDR3 loop reads CASSLDSQGRNYGYTF. The CDR3 DNA sequence: TGTGCCAGCAGCTTAGATTCGCAGGGGAGAAACTATGGCTACACCTTC. The full variable domain, completed using reference TRBV7-3 and TRBJ1-2, is GAGVSQTPSNKVTEKGKYVELRCDPISGHTALYWYRQSLGQGPEFLIYFQGTGAADDSGLPNDRFFAVRPEGSVSTLKIQRTERGDSAVYLCASSLDSQGRNYGYTFGSGTRLTVV.

The V and J genes are TRBV5-1 and TRBJ2-5; 10 nucleotides agree with TRBD1. Germline lookup yields CDR1 SGHRS and CDR2 YFSETQ. V lost 8 bases and J lost 2; bases outside the gene matches: 9. The CDR3 spans 15 residues. CDR3: CASATGTGAQETQYF. The DNA of the CDR3 is TGCGCCAGTGCAACCGGGACAGGGGCGCAAGAGACCCAGTACTTC.

The sample holds a few counts of this clone. The chain couples TRBV6-4 to TRBJ2-1, with 7 bases fitting TRBD2. Per germline, CDR1 MRHNA and CDR2 SNTAGT. J lost 8 bases, V lost 4 bases, and 8 bases had no gene match. The CDR3 totals 14 residues. The DNA for the CDR3 is TGTGCCAGCAGTGTTGGGGAGGGCGCCCATGAGCAGTTCTTC. Amino acid sequence: CASSVGEGAHEQFF.

A single count supports this clone. The rearrangement uses TRBV9 and TRBJ2-7; 8 nucleotides align to TRBD1. The CDR3 runs 17 residues. Trimming cost V 1 base and J 6 bases; bases outside gene matches: 15. From germline, CDR1 is SGDLS and CDR2 YYNGEE. The CDR3 is CASSVQPTDRAPAEQYF. CDR3 coding DNA: TGTGCCAGCAGCGTACAGCCGACGGACAGGGCCCCAGCCGAGCAGTACTTC.

The chain links TRBV2 to TRBJ1-3; D is uncertain. Germline CDR1 and CDR2: SNHLY and FYNNEI. CDR3 size: 13 residues. V lost 2 bases and J 1 base, leaving 3 bases between the germline ends. CDR3 in amino acids: CASSEQSGNTIYF. CDR3 nucleotide sequence: TGTGCCAGCAGTGAACAGTCTGGAAACACCATATATTTT. Full variable domain (remainder filled in from reference TRBV2 and TRBJ1-3): EPEVTQTPSHQVTQMGQEVILRCVPISNHLYFYWYRQILGQKVEFLVSFYNNEISEKSEIFDDQFSVERPDGSNFTLKIRSTKLEDSAMYFCASSEQSGNTIYFGEGSWLTVV.

Concerning this clone itself: Its ends do not fully match the called genes, so a read error is possible. The chain joins TRBV5-8 to TRBJ1-4; D possibly corresponds to TRBD1 (6 bases). There are 14 residues in the CDR3. Germline V lookup: CDR1 SGHTS, CDR2 YDEGEE. This chain's CDR3 is CASSLAGVREKLLF. In DNA, the CDR3 is TGTGCCAGCAGCTTGGCAGGGGTACGGGAAAAACTGCTTTTT. Drawing the rest from reference TRBV5-8 and TRBJ1-4, the complete variable domain is EAGVTQSPTHLIKTRGQQATLRCSPISGHTSVYWYQQALGLGLQFLLWYDEGEERNRGNFPPRFSGRQFPNYSSELNVNALELEDSALYLCASSLAGVREKLLFGSGTQLSVL.

V gene TRBV5-4 combines with J gene TRBJ2-3; possibly TRBD2 for D (5 bases). V lost 4 bases to trimming and J lost 4 bases, with 16 bases between them. CDR3 size: 15 residues. Germline assignment: CDR1 SGHNT and CDR2 YYREEE (reference sequence). The CDR3 sequence is CASSLWAGGADTQYF. The CDR3 DNA reads as TGTGCCAGCAGCCTTTGGGCAGGAGGCGCAGATACGCAGTATTTT.

V is TRBV5-1 and J is TRBJ1-1; no clear D. The length of the CDR3 is 15 residues. In germline, CDR1 is SGHRS, CDR2 YFSETQ. Trimming removed 0 bases from V and 1 base from J, with 10 bases in between. This CDR3 is CASSLASGRNTEAFF. The CDR3, as DNA: TGCGCCAGCAGCTTGGCCTCCGGGAGGAACACTGAAGCTTTCTTT. The whole variable domain, filled in from reference TRBV5-1 and TRBJ1-1, reads KAGVTQTPRYLIKTRGQQVTLSCSPISGHRSVSWYQQTPGQGLQFLFEYFSETQRNKGNFPGRFSGRQFSNSRSEMNVSTLELGDSALYLCASSLASGRNTEAFFGQGTRLTVV.

The chain employs TRBV7-2 and TRBJ1-1; 7 bases align to TRBD1. This CDR3 has 11 amino acids. V shed 3 bases, J shed 10 bases, and the junction held 2 bases outside the gene matches. The germline V gene has CDR1 SGHTA and CDR2 FQGNSA. The CDR3 nucleotides read TGTGCCAGCAGCTTCCGGGACAGAGCTTTCTTT. Translation: CASSFRDRAFF.

The chain couples TRBV2 to TRBJ1-1; D might be TRBD1 (6 bases). This CDR3 spans 15 amino acids. Trimming pared 7 bases from V and 5 bases from J, leaving 20 bases between. Germline values: CDR1 SNHLY, CDR2 FYNNEI. The CDR3 protein is CASTQALGGATEAFF. Here the CDR3 DNA reads TGTGCCAGCACCCAAGCCCTGGGGGGGGCTACTGAAGCTTTCTTT.

V gene TRBV6-4 combines with J gene TRBJ1-5, with TRBD1 as a possible D gene (5 bases). The germline V and J ends were trimmed by 4 bases and 2 bases, with 9 bases remaining between them. The CDR3 contains 14 residues. Germline-derived CDR1 and CDR2 are MRHNA and SNTAGT. The CDR3 DNA follows: TGTGCCAGCAGTGGGGGGGTGGGCAATCAGCCCCAGCATTTT. Its protein product is CASSGGVGNQPQHF.

This clone came up once. CDR3 sequence reads: CASSQGFKQGGTNEQFF. The CDR3 DNA is TGCGCCAGCAGCCAAGGCTTTAAACAGGGGGGGACCAATGAGCAGTTCTTC. The V and J genes are TRBV4-3 and TRBJ2-1; D perhaps matches TRBD1 (8 bases). The CDR3 runs to 17 residues. Trimming took off 1 base at V and 6 bases at J, with 19 bases between the two ends. Germline CDR1 and CDR2: LGHNA and YSLEER.

This chain links TRBV2 with TRBJ2-3, with TRBD2 identical over 13 bases. Germline-derived CDR1 and CDR2 are SNHLY and FYNNEI. Trimming took 5 bases from V and 0 from J; bases not matched to a gene: 11. CDR3 length equals 19 residues. The CDR3 bases are TGTGCCAGCAGTCGGACTAGCGGGGGCCCTACCTTTAGCACAGATACGCAGTATTTT. Its translation: CASSRTSGGPTFSTDTQYF.

The genes are TRBV27 and TRBJ2-3; D ambiguous. This CDR3 has 14 residues. The V gene's germline CDR1 is MNHEY and CDR2 SMNVEV (reference sequence). Between the trimmed V and J ends, which lost 2 bases and 0 bases, there was a span of 6 bases. CDR3 DNA: TGTGCCAGCAGTTTAGCGGTTAGCACAGATACGCAGTATTTT. Translation: CASSLAVSTDTQYF.

The chain has TRBV7-9 and TRBJ1-2; 7 bases are shared with TRBD1. Unmatched junction bases numbered 9, after V lost 1 base and J lost 7 bases. CDR3 length: 15 amino acids. Per the germline V gene, CDR1 is SEHNR and CDR2 is FQNEAQ (reference sequence). Written as DNA, the CDR3 is TGTGCCAGCAGCTTAGTTACCCCACAGGGGACTGGCTACACCTTC. It codes for CASSLVTPQGTGYTF. Filled out from reference TRBV7-9 and TRBJ1-2, the complete variable domain reads DTGVSQNPRHKITKRGQNVTFRCDPISEHNRLYWYRQTLGQGPEFLTYFQNEAQLEKSRLLSDRFSAERPKGSFSTLEIQRTEQGDSAMYLCASSLVTPQGTGYTFGSGTRLTVV.

The V and J genes are TRBV6-6 and TRBJ1-3, with 7 bases fitting TRBD1. Trimming took 6 bases from V and 3 from J; bases not matched to a gene: 5. The CDR3 length is 14 residues. CDR1 and CDR2 from the germline V gene are MNHNY and SVGAGI (reference sequence). CDR3 DNA: TGTGCCAGCAGGACAGGGATGGATGGAAACACCATATATTTT. This codes for CASRTGMDGNTIYF.

V is TRBV12-5 and J is TRBJ1-6, with 8 positions matching TRBD1. The CDR3 sequence is 16 residues long. V was pared by 0 bases and J by 9 bases, with 7 bases of the junction left unmatched. CDR1 and CDR2 from the germline V gene are LGHNT and FRNRAP. The CDR3 reads CASGLVSGGMISPLHF. CDR3 DNA: TGTGCTAGTGGTTTGGTCTCAGGGGGCATGATTTCACCCCTCCACTTT.